This TCR beta chain was found in a study of T cell repertoires in cytomegalovirus infection. Overall study findings and caveats: What dominated the ex vivo response were HLA-C-restricted CMV-specific TCR beta clonotypes.

TCRdb called the reads again in MiXCR, with one record for every CDR3 protein. The table records over 250,000 distinct CDR3 sequences, about 26% of them present only once. Germline assignment: CDR1 SGHTA and CDR2 FQGNSA. The CDR3 has 15 amino acids. The V gene lost 5 bases and the J gene lost 3 bases, with 13 bases spanning the gap. In this sample, this clonotype turned up a few times. Its antigen is as yet unknown. The receptor was derived from a human donor in good health (CMV status not recorded). Some clones in this sample may be carry-over from other donors' samples. The material sequenced was PBMCs. The chain uses TRBV7-2 and TRBJ2-2; no reliable D call. The CDR3, as DNA: TGTGCCAGCAGCCCTGGGATAGGGTACACCGGGGAGCTGTTTTTT. The encoded protein is CASSPGIGYTGELFF.